This T cell receptor (beta chain) was found in a study of T cells in localized non-small cell lung cancer. Germline loops: CDR1 SNHLY, CDR2 FYNNEI. Trimming shortened V by 8 bases and J by 0 bases, and 14 bases separated the two germline ends. The CDR3 sequence is 14 residues long. This clone was seen a single time. Its antigen is as yet unknown. The assay was immunoSEQ multiplex PCR, and TCRdb's table has in-frame clones only and misses some. This table has some 38,000 clones, 80% to 90% appearing once. Notes on the study in general: Those with higher blood T cell density had longer overall survival. Maximal T cell clonality occurred in uninvolved adjacent lung, with tumor ranking below it.

This material consisted of peripheral blood mononuclear cells, taken before any cancer treatment. This rearrangement joins TRBV2 to TRBJ2-7, with a possible D match to TRBD2 (7 bases). The sequence came from a male donor aged 60 or over with stage II lung adenocarcinoma. CDR3 DNA: TGTGCCAGCCGGGGGGCAGGGCGCTCCTACGAGCAGTACTTC. Its protein product is CASRGAGRSYEQYF.